The 14 T cell receptor beta chains presented below share a single source sample, sequenced in a study of blood T cell repertoires in COVID-19 (dated by TCRdb to the early 2020s). Library preparation employed the immunoSEQ multiplex PCR assay. TCRdb limited this immuneACCESS table to in-frame rearrangements with V and J called. A share of clones is missing; checked studies link under half to unresolved V genes, and the rest is unexplained. The table for this sample lists 150,000 to 200,000 clones; roughly 84% of them were counted only once. About 5% of the sample rests with the top ten. Specimen: PBMCs or T cells enriched from blood (not recorded which). The receptors stem from a man in his 70s who had been exposed to COVID-19.

V is TRBV5-6 and J is TRBJ1-2; 7 bases fit TRBD1. The V segment lost 2 bases and the J segment 3 bases; nucleotides outside the gene matches: 4. The CDR3 is 14 amino acids. The V gene's germline CDR1 is SGHDT and CDR2 YYEEEE. The CDR3, as DNA: TGTGCCAGCAGCTTTGTCGACAGGGACTATGGCTACACCTTC. The encoded protein is CASSFVDRDYGYTF.

The chain employs TRBV27 and TRBJ2-7, with a possible D match to TRBD1 (5 bases). The CDR3 is 13 residues long. CDR1 MNHEY and CDR2 SMNVEV come from the germline V gene (reference sequence). V was shortened by 2 bases and J by 4 bases, with 9 bases between the two germline ends. The CDR3 coding sequence is TGTGCCAGCAGTTTAATCCAGGGATACGAGCAGTACTTC. Its protein product is CASSLIQGYEQYF.

V is TRBV19 and J is TRBJ2-7, with D maybe TRBD1 (6 bases). CDR3 length equals 13 residues. Germline assignment: CDR1 LNHDA and CDR2 SQIVND (reference sequence). Deletions cut 8 bases from V and 0 bases from J, with 11 bases between. The CDR3 sequence is CASGRGSSYEQYF. The CDR3 nucleotides are TGTGCCAGTGGAAGGGGGAGCTCCTACGAGCAGTACTTC.

The chain carries TRBV4-2 and TRBJ2-3; D perhaps matches TRBD2 (6 bases). The CDR3 spans 18 residues. Per germline, CDR1 LGHNA and CDR2 YNFKEQ. Trimming took 1 base from V and 3 from J, leaving 20 bases between them. This CDR3 reads CASSQASGGAGWTDTQYF. The CDR3 nucleotides read TGTGCCAGCAGCCAAGCCTCCGGGGGAGCAGGGTGGACAGATACGCAGTATTTT.

This clone showed up just a few times. The chain uses TRBV27 and TRBJ1-3, with TRBD1 as a possible D gene (5 bases). The CDR3 sequence is 14 residues long. Germline V CDR1 and CDR2: MNHEY, SMNVEV (reference sequence). V was shortened by 6 bases and J by 8 bases, with 17 bases between the two germline ends. CDR3 in DNA: TGTGCCAGCAGCTTACTGGGGGGACGGGACACCATATATTTT. Translation gives CASSLLGGRDTIYF.

In this sample, this clone turned up a few times. J is TRBJ2-7 and V is TRBV30; a weak D match, TRBD1 (7 bases). CDR1 and CDR2 (germline): GTSNPN, SVGIG (reference sequence). The V gene lost 0 bases and the J gene lost 6 bases, with 18 bases spanning the gap. CDR3 length: 15 amino acids. The CDR3 DNA reads TGTGCCTGGAGTGTACAGGGGACCGGGGGTTCCGAGCAGTACTTC. Its translation: CAWSVQGTGGSEQYF.

This clone was detected only once. The genes are TRBV7-8 and TRBJ1-2, with D perhaps matching TRBD1 (6 bases). CDR1 and CDR2 (germline): SGHVS, FQNEAQ. Deletions cut 2 bases from V and 2 bases from J, with 12 bases between. There are 15 residues in the CDR3. This CDR3 is CASSLSGGANYGYTF. DNA for the CDR3: TGTGCCAGCAGCTTAAGCGGGGGCGCGAACTATGGCTACACCTTC.

The chain carries TRBV29-1 and TRBJ2-1; 11 bases map to TRBD2. The V and J ends lost 6 bases and 7 bases, in that order; junction bases with no gene match: 5. Germline CDR1 reads SQVTM; CDR2 reads ANQGSEA. The CDR3 loop spans 13 amino acids. The chain's CDR3 is CSVRASGRNEQFF. CDR3 nucleotides: TGCAGCGTACGGGCTAGCGGGAGGAATGAGCAGTTCTTC.

The gene calls are TRBV11-2 and TRBJ2-7; TRBD1 matches 8 bases. V lost 3 bases and J lost 6; bases outside the gene matches: 7. Germline CDR1 reads SGHAT; CDR2 reads FQNNGV. The length of the CDR3 is 14 residues. The CDR3 DNA follows: TGTGCCAGCAGCTTGGCGGACAGGGTGGGCGAGCAGTACTTC. Amino acids: CASSLADRVGEQYF.

The chain is built from TRBV15 and TRBJ2-7; TRBD1 matches 8 bases. The germline gives CDR1 LNHNV, CDR2 YYDKDF (reference sequence). The trim removed 0 bases at V and 7 bases at J, leaving 8 bases unmatched. The CDR3 consists of 15 residues. The CDR3 DNA is TGTGCCACCAGCAGAGATGGTACAGGGGGGCGGGAGCAGTACTTC. This encodes CATSRDGTGGREQYF.

This clone was observed many times. The rearrangement links TRBV2 to TRBJ2-5; D perhaps matches TRBD1 (6 bases). This CDR3 comprises 13 residues. Germline CDR1 SNHLY, CDR2 FYNNEI. Between the trimmed V and J ends, which lost 4 bases and 5 bases, there was a span of 11 bases. The CDR3: CASSGARGETQYF. CDR3 bases: TGTGCCAGCAGTGGGGCCAGGGGTGAGACCCAGTACTTC.

V is TRBV4-3 and J is TRBJ2-2; unclear D gene. The CDR3 covers 12 residues. Looked up from germline, CDR1 is LGHNA and CDR2 is YSLEER. The V end lost 0 bases, the J end lost 7 bases, and 3 bases lay between the germline ends. Here the CDR3 reads CASSQDYGELFF. In DNA, the CDR3 is TGCGCCAGCAGCCAAGATTACGGGGAGCTGTTTTTT.

The chain recombines TRBV28 with TRBJ1-2; the D gene is possibly TRBD1 (6 bases). Germline CDR1 and CDR2: MDHEN and SYDVKM. The ends were cut back, 3 bases at V and 6 bases at J, with 17 bases in the middle. The CDR3 runs to 15 residues. The CDR3 sequence: CASSFPTGLIDGYTF. The CDR3, as DNA: TGTGCCAGCAGTTTCCCCACAGGGTTAATTGATGGCTACACCTTC.

This chain links TRBV19 with TRBJ2-3; no firm D call. Germline values: CDR1 LNHDA, CDR2 SQIVND (reference sequence). This CDR3 contains 12 residues. V lost 11 bases, J lost 4 bases, and 13 bases lay in between. CDR3 region: CASAFGADTQYF. The CDR3 DNA is TGTGCCTCGGCTTTCGGAGCAGATACGCAGTATTTT.